This T cell receptor (beta chain) was sequenced during a study of cytomegalovirus exposure and HLA in healthy donors. Per germline, CDR1 MDHEN and CDR2 SYDVKM. CDR3 length: 13 amino acids. The V and J ends lost 4 bases and 7 bases respectively, with 11 bases between them. Study-wide results and limits: Most TCR beta V segments were productive about 87% or about 30% of the time in an earlier analysis. Later on, analysis showed that most CMV-associated TCR beta chains appeared to be HLA-restricted. In a later analysis, an Asian-associated ancestry cluster reportedly showed fewer N-insertions than the roughly 700-donor mean.

60 Vbeta and 13 Jbeta primers were used in PCR. Clones were read by immunoSEQ multiplex PCR, and TCRdb kept only the in-frame ones, dropping some. The sample holds 50,000 to 55,000 clones, approximately 70% seen once. Whereas donors were nominally healthy upon sampling, unrecorded immune exposures were probable. In the case of this clone: Its antigen is unknown.

This chain uses TRBV28 with TRBJ1-5; D is possibly TRBD1 (5 bases). The origin of this receptor is a woman aged 50 to 65 in good health and CMV-seropositive. Material: PBMCs. The DNA for the CDR3 is TGTGCCAGCAGTTCAGGGAATCTACAGCCCCAGCATTTT. Residues: CASSSGNLQPQHF.